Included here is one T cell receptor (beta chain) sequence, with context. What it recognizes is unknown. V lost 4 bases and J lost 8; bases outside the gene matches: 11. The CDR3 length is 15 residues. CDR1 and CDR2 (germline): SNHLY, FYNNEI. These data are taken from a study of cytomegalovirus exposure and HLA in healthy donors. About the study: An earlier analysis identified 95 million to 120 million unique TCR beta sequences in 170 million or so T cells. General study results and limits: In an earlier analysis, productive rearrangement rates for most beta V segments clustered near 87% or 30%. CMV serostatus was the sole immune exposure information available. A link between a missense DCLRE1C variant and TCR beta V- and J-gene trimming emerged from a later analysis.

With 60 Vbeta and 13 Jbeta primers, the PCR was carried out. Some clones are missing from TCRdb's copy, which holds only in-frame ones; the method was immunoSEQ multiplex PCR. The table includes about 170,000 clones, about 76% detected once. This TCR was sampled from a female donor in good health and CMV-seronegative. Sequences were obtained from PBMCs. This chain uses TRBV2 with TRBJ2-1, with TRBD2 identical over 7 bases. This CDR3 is CASSGGGSPLDEQFF. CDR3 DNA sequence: TGTGCCAGCAGTGGCGGCGGGAGCCCCCTGGATGAGCAGTTCTTC.